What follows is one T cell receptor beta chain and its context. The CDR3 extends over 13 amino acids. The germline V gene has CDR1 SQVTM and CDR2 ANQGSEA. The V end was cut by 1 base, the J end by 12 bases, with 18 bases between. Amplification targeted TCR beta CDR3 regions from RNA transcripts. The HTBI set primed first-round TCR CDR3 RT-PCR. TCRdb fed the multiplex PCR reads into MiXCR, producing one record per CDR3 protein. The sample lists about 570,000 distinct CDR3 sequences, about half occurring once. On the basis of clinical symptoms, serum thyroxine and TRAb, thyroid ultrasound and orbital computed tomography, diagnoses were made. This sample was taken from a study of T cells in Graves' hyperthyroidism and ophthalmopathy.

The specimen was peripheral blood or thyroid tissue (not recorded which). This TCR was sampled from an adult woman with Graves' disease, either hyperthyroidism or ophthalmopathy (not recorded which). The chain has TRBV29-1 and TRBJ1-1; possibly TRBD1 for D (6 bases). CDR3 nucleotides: TGCAGCGTTGAAGGGCAGGACAGCTTGCGAACTTTCTTT. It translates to CSVEGQDSLRTFF.